The T cell receptor (beta chain) under discussion was sequenced for a study of cytomegalovirus exposure and HLA in healthy donors. On this clone itself: Sequence at one end of the junction differs from germline and may be a read error.

PCR used 60 Vbeta primers and 13 Jbeta primers. Assay used: immunoSEQ multiplex PCR; TCRdb lists only in-frame clones, some missing. This table holds over 95,000 clones, 60% to 80% found once. This clonotype was sampled from a man aged 35-49 years in good health and CMV-seronegative. Sequencing input: PBMCs.

The DNA of the CDR3 is TGTGCCAGCAGCGTAGCCCGCTACGAGCAGTACTTC. It codes for CASSVARYEQYF. This chain joins TRBV7-8 and TRBJ2-7; no clear D. Germline assignment: CDR1 SGHVS and CDR2 FQNEAQ. This CDR3 is built from 12 residues.